This is a list of T cell receptor beta chains from one sample in a study of cytomegalovirus exposure and HLA in healthy donors. Only in-frame clones appear in the TCRdb table, and some are missing; sequencing was by immunoSEQ multiplex PCR. The repertoire holds about 150,000 clones, with around 74% as singletons. The sequencing sample was made of PBMCs. The receptors here all came from a man between 45 and 60 years old in good health and CMV-seropositive. CDR3s include the opening cysteine and the closing phenylalanine or tryptophan. A D gene is named only where the DNA matches it firmly. The listing skips clone size in some rows; elsewhere it reads once, few, many or a size class.

d_gene | j_gene | abundance | v_gene | CDR3aa | CDR3nt
TRBD1 | TRBJ1-5 | NA | TRBV19 | CASRRGQVEGQPQHF | TGTGCCAGTAGGAGAGGACAGGTCGAAGGTCAGCCCCAGCATTTT
NA | TRBJ2-7 | NA | TRBV5-1 | CASSPIQGTYEQYF | TGCGCCAGCAGCCCAATCCAGGGTACCTACGAGCAGTACTTC
NA | TRBJ1-3 | few | TRBV21-1 | CASRPGTGFGNTIYF | TGTGCCAGCCGTCCCGGGACAGGGTTCGGAAACACCATATATTTT
NA | TRBJ2-7 | few | TRBV28 | CASTSTRAAIPREQYF | TGTGCCAGCACCTCCACGCGGGCAGCAATACCTCGGGAGCAGTACTTC
TRBD1 | TRBJ1-2 | NA | TRBV5-1 | CASSPGTGGLSDGYTF | TGCGCCAGCAGCCCTGGGACAGGGGGCTTAAGTGATGGCTACACCTTC
NA | TRBJ1-6 | NA | TRBV30 | CAWGREGDSPLHF | TGTGCCTGGGGGCGGGAGGGCGATTCACCCCTCCACTTT
NA | TRBJ1-2 | NA | TRBV28 | CASSLYFDGTENGYTF | TGTGCCAGCAGTTTATATTTTGACGGGACTGAAAATGGCTACACCTTC
TRBD2 | TRBJ2-1 | NA | TRBV5-1 | CASSLVRLAEEGREQFF | TGCGCCAGCAGCTTGGTTAGGCTAGCGGAGGAGGGCCGGGAGCAGTTCTTC
NA | TRBJ1-6 | NA | TRBV2 | CASSEGRGSNSPLHF | TGTGCCAGCAGTGAGGGCAGGGGAAGTAATTCACCCCTCCACTTT
NA | TRBJ2-3 | NA | TRBV5-5 | CASSLSTGVNTQYF | TGTGCCAGCAGCTTGTCCACGGGGGTAAATACGCAGTATTTT
TRBD2 | TRBJ2-1 | NA | TRBV10-3 | CAISESVGLAFNNEQFF | TGTGCCATCAGTGAGTCTGTTGGACTAGCGTTCAACAATGAGCAGTTCTTC
NA | TRBJ1-5 | NA | TRBV6-5 | CASLGQSNQPQHF | TGTGCCAGCCTCGGACAGAGCAATCAGCCCCAGCATTTT
NA | TRBJ2-7 | NA | TRBV13 | CASSSFFGLANYEQYF | TGTGCCAGCAGCTCCTTTTTTGGGCTAGCCAACTACGAGCAGTACTTC
TRBD1 | TRBJ1-2 | NA | TRBV5-1 | CASSLSTGGTYGYTF | TGCGCCAGCAGCTTGTCCACAGGGGGCACCTATGGCTACACCTTC
TRBD1 | TRBJ2-7 | NA | TRBV6-1 | CASTAGGAYEQYF | TGTGCCAGCACTGCAGGGGGCGCGTACGAGCAGTACTTC
NA | TRBJ2-1 | once | TRBV27 | CASSPIPGWAYNEQFF | TGTGCCAGCAGTCCCATCCCTGGATGGGCTTACAATGAGCAGTTCTTC
NA | TRBJ2-7 | few | TRBV5-4 | CASSLEPVGAASYEQYF | TGTGCCAGCAGCTTGGAGCCGGTTGGGGCGGCCTCCTACGAGCAGTACTTC
NA | TRBJ1-5 | NA | TRBV27 | CASGPAGLDQPQHF | TGTGCCAGCGGTCCCGCGGGGCTCGATCAGCCCCAGCATTTT
NA | TRBJ1-1 | once | TRBV7-8 | CASSLGGSTEAFF | TGTGCCAGCAGCTTGGGGGGGAGCACTGAAGCTTTCTTT
TRBD2 | TRBJ2-1 | NA | TRBV7-9 | CSSSNPSSGGRGQFF | TGTTCCAGCAGCAACCCATCTAGCGGGGGGCGCGGGCAGTTCTTC
TRBD1 | TRBJ1-2 | NA | TRBV11-2 | CASSLDGGTGAYGYTF | TGTGCCAGCAGCTTAGATGGGGGGACAGGGGCCTATGGCTACACCTTC
NA | TRBJ2-5 | NA | TRBV29-1 | CSVEDGGDGGTQYF | TGCAGCGTTGAAGATGGTGGGGACGGGGGGACCCAGTACTTC
NA | TRBJ2-7 | NA | TRBV2 | CASSEWYEQYF | TGTGCCAGCAGTGAATGGTACGAGCAGTACTTC
NA | TRBJ2-7 | once | TRBV2 | CASSGLANEQYF | TGTGCCAGCAGTGGTCTAGCGAACGAGCAGTACTTC
NA | TRBJ1-4 | NA | TRBV2 | CARSGRGEEKLFF | TGTGCCAGGTCGGGGAGAGGCGAGGAAAAACTGTTTTTT
NA | TRBJ1-2 | NA | TRBV21-1 | CASSPGQKNYGYTF | TGTGCCAGCAGCCCCGGACAGAAAAACTATGGCTACACCTTC
TRBD1 | TRBJ1-5 | NA | TRBV10-3 | CAIRDRVDQPQHF | TGTGCCATCAGAGACAGGGTAGACCAGCCCCAGCATTTT
NA | TRBJ1-5 | NA | TRBV19 | CASSIGRASQPQHF | TGTGCCAGTAGTATCGGGAGGGCGAGTCAGCCCCAGCATTTT
NA | TRBJ1-3 | NA | TRBV28 | CASTIGGGQSGNTIYF | TGTGCCAGCACCATAGGGGGGGGGCAGTCTGGAAACACCATATATTTT
NA | TRBJ1-4 | once | TRBV6-1 | CASSLSVWEKLFF | TGTGCCAGCAGTCTCTCGGTATGGGAAAAACTGTTTTTT
NA | TRBJ1-4 | NA | TRBV6-5 | CASRPSGGVGEKLFF | TGTGCCAGCAGACCCTCGGGGGGGGTCGGTGAAAAACTGTTTTTT
TRBD1 | TRBJ1-4 | NA | TRBV5-1 | CASSLAGQGEKLFF | TGCGCCAGCAGCTTGGCGGGACAGGGCGAAAAACTGTTTTTT
TRBD2 | TRBJ2-5 | NA | TRBV10-3 | CAISGGLAGNQETQYF | TGTGCCATCAGTGGGGGACTAGCGGGAAACCAAGAGACCCAGTACTTC
NA | TRBJ2-5 | NA | TRBV7-9 | CASRFPGPGETQYF | TGTGCCAGCAGATTCCCAGGCCCAGGAGAGACCCAGTACTTC
TRBD2 | TRBJ2-7 | NA | TRBV5-1 | CASSPWASGSQTYEQYF | TGCGCCAGCAGCCCATGGGCTAGCGGGAGTCAGACCTACGAGCAGTACTTC
TRBD2 | TRBJ2-1 | NA | TRBV7-3 | CASSLGTAAQLAGGSPFF | TGTGCCAGCAGCCTCGGGACAGCGGCCCAACTAGCGGGAGGATCGCCGTTCTTC
NA | TRBJ2-4 | NA | TRBV2 | CASAWDVPGRGNIQYF | TGTGCCAGCGCTTGGGATGTCCCGGGGCGGGGAAACATTCAGTACTTC
NA | TRBJ2-4 | NA | TRBV7-2 | CASSLSSGVAKNIQYF | TGTGCCAGCAGCTTGTCTTCGGGGGTGGCCAAAAACATTCAGTACTTC
NA | TRBJ2-5 | NA | TRBV28 | CASRLNGGQKTQYF | TGTGCCAGTAGACTGAACGGAGGGCAGAAGACCCAGTACTTC
TRBD1 | TRBJ1-1 | NA | TRBV6-5 | CASNRQGRTEAFF | TGTGCCAGCAACCGACAGGGTCGGACTGAAGCTTTCTTT
NA | TRBJ1-2 | NA | TRBV7-2 | CASSLDRTGYYGYTF | TGTGCCAGCAGCTTAGATCGAACAGGGTACTATGGCTACACCTTC
NA | TRBJ2-2 | NA | TRBV30 | CAWSVAYTGELFF | TGTGCCTGGAGTGTGGCATACACCGGGGAGCTGTTTTTT
NA | TRBJ2-2 | NA | TRBV4-1 | CASSQRWAQFVGELFF | TGCGCCAGTAGCCAACGGTGGGCGCAGTTCGTCGGGGAGCTGTTTTTT
TRBD1 | TRBJ2-1 | NA | TRBV30 | CAWSPGQGGYNEQFF | TGTGCCTGGAGTCCGGGACAGGGGGGCTACAATGAGCAGTTCTTC
TRBD2 | TRBJ2-7 | NA | TRBV5-1 | CASSDIAGSYEQYF | TGCGCCAGCAGCGACATAGCGGGCTCCTACGAGCAGTACTTC
NA | TRBJ1-6 | NA | TRBV30 | CAWSVLRSPLHF | TGTGCCTGGAGTGTCTTGCGATCACCCCTCCACTTT
NA | TRBJ2-2 | NA | TRBV5-1 | CASSLVTSRNTGELFF | TGCGCCAGCAGCTTAGTCACTAGCCGGAACACCGGGGAGCTGTTTTTT
NA | TRBJ2-6 | NA | TRBV5-6 | CASSLQSSGANVLTF | TGTGCCAGCAGCTTACAGAGCTCTGGGGCCAACGTCCTGACTTTC
NA | TRBJ1-5 | NA | TRBV28 | CASSFGGANQPQHF | TGTGCCAGCAGTTTTGGGGGGGCTAATCAGCCCCAGCATTTT